This T cell receptor (beta chain) originates from a study of cytomegalovirus exposure and HLA in healthy donors. Amplification used 60 Vbeta primers and 13 Jbeta primers. Sequencing used immunoSEQ multiplex PCR; TCRdb keeps in-frame clones, though not all of them. The table records about 110,000 clones, around two thirds of them present only once. Germline assignment: CDR1 GTSNPN and CDR2 SVGIG (reference sequence). The CDR3 runs 13 residues. The V end was cut by 0 bases, the J end by 6 bases, with 11 bases between. Source material: PBMCs. The receptor's source is a woman in her forties in good health and CMV-seropositive. The chain is built from TRBV30 and TRBJ1-2; D gene unclear. The CDR3 nucleotides read TGTGCCTGGAGTGTAGACGGGGATCATGGCTACACCTTC. This translates into CAWSVDGDHGYTF.